These T cell receptor beta chains were read from a single sample in a study of blood T cell repertoires in COVID-19. The method was immunoSEQ multiplex PCR; TCRdb's version includes in-frame clones alone and lacks a portion of them. This sample has over 150,000 clones, with roughly four fifths found just once. Sequencing was carried out using peripheral blood. The receptors originated from a man older than 75 with acute or convalescent COVID-19. The CDR3 runs from the conserved cysteine through the conserved F or W. The D gene is left open where the match is weak. A clone size is listed for some rows: how often the clone was seen (once, few, many), or a class if it is expanded.

j_gene | v_gene | d_gene | abundance | CDR3nt | CDR3aa
TRBJ1-5 | TRBV12-3/TRBV12-4 | - | many | TGTGCCAGCAGGGAGTATGATGATCAGCCCCAGCATTTT | CASREYDDQPQHF
TRBJ1-4 | TRBV1 | - | - | TGCACCAGCAGTCGACAGGGGGCCCCAGCTAATGAAAAACTGTTTTTT | CTSSRQGAPANEKLFF
TRBJ1-1 | TRBV7-8 | - | few | TGTGCCAGCAGCTCGCAGGCCGGGAACACTGAAGCTTTCTTT | CASSSQAGNTEAFF
TRBJ2-1 | TRBV5-1 | TRBD1 | - | TGCGCCAGCAGCTTGGGAGACAGGGGAGGTAATGAGCAGTTCTTC | CASSLGDRGGNEQFF
TRBJ2-1 | TRBV11-2 | TRBD2 | once | TGTGCCAGCAGCTTAACTAGCGGTTCTTCCTACAATGAGCAGTTCTTC | CASSLTSGSSYNEQFF
TRBJ1-2 | TRBV19 | - | - | TGTGCCAGTAGTCCACAACCCCGGACAGCCTCCTATGGCTACACCTTC | CASSPQPRTASYGYTF
TRBJ1-5 | TRBV6-5 | - | - | TGTGCCAGTCATATTGACAGCCTCCCCAATCAGCCCCAGCATTTT | CASHIDSLPNQPQHF
TRBJ2-1 | TRBV2 | TRBD2 | - | TGTGCCAGCAGTGGCACTAGCGGGACCCACTACAATGAGCAGTTCTTC | CASSGTSGTHYNEQFF
TRBJ2-3 | TRBV5-5 | - | - | TGTGCCAGCACCCCCGGAGCAACAGATACGCAGTATTTT | CASTPGATDTQYF
TRBJ2-3 | TRBV9 | TRBD2 | - | TGTGCCAGCAGCGTAGCCGGCAGCGGGGGGGCACAATATACGCAGTATTTT | CASSVAGSGGAQYTQYF
TRBJ1-5 | TRBV2 | - | - | TGTGCCAGCAGGGGGGCGCGAAGCAATCAGCCCCAGCATTTT | CASRGARSNQPQHF
TRBJ2-1 | TRBV15 | - | - | TGTGCCACCAGCAGAGCTGGCAGCTCCTACAATGAGCAGTTCTTC | CATSRAGSSYNEQFF
TRBJ1-2 | TRBV5-1 | - | - | TGCGCCAGCAGCCCCGGACAAGCTAACTATGGCTACACCTTC | CASSPGQANYGYTF
TRBJ2-2 | TRBV7-2 | - | - | TGTGCCAGCAGCTTAGGCGGATTCGGCACCGGGGAGCTGTTTTTT | CASSLGGFGTGELFF
TRBJ1-6 | TRBV11-2 | - | - | TGTGCCAGCAGCCTGGAAGGATCGCGGTCACCCCTCCACTTT | CASSLEGSRSPLHF
TRBJ2-3 | TRBV2 | TRBD2 | - | TGTGCCAGCAGTGAAGAGCGGGGGGGCCCGGATACGCAGTATTTT | CASSEERGGPDTQYF
TRBJ2-5 | TRBV19 | TRBD1 | - | TGTGCCAGCTTTTCCGGGACAGGAGGTGGGGAGACCCAGTACTTC | CASFSGTGGGETQYF
TRBJ2-5 | TRBV11-2 | - | - | TGTGCCAGCAGCTCAGTCCAAGAGACCCAGTACTTC | CASSSVQETQYF
TRBJ2-1 | TRBV11-3 | TRBD1 | - | TGTGCCAGCAGCTCGGGACAGGGTACGAGCAATGAGCAGTTCTTC | CASSSGQGTSNEQFF
TRBJ1-3 | TRBV7-6 | TRBD1 | - | TGTGCCAGCAGCTTAGGGACAGGGGTATCGACTGGAAACACCATATATTTT | CASSLGTGVSTGNTIYF
TRBJ1-3 | TRBV5-5 | - | - | TGTGCCAGCAGCCTCGGGACAAGTGGAAACACCATATATTTT | CASSLGTSGNTIYF
TRBJ2-6 | TRBV21-1 | - | - | TGTGCCAGCGGAGAAGGGACAGGGGCCGGGGCCAACGTCCTGACTTTC | CASGEGTGAGANVLTF
TRBJ1-5 | TRBV5-8 | - | - | TGTGCCAGCAGCTTGAACAGGGAACAGCCCCAGCATTTT | CASSLNREQPQHF
TRBJ2-1 | TRBV11-2 | - | - | TGTGCCAGCAGCTTAGAGCCGAGGAGCTCCTACAATGAGCAGTTCTTC | CASSLEPRSSYNEQFF
TRBJ2-3 | TRBV7-2 | - | - | TGTGCCAGCAGCCAGGGTACTGATACTAGCACAGATACGCAGTATTTT | CASSQGTDTSTDTQYF
TRBJ2-6 | TRBV18 | - | - | TGTGCCAGCTCACCTTCTCAGGGGACTACTGGGGCCAACGTCCTGACTTTC | CASSPSQGTTGANVLTF
TRBJ2-7 | TRBV30 | TRBD1 | - | TGTGCCTCGACAGGGGTTACCTACGAGCAGTACTTC | CASTGVTYEQYF
TRBJ2-7 | TRBV7-2 | TRBD1 | few | TGTGCCAGCAGCTTCACTACAGGGGGCGCACAGCAGTACTTC | CASSFTTGGAQQYF
TRBJ2-5 | TRBV7-5 | - | - | TGTGCCAGAAGCTTAGGAGGGCAGGACCAAGAGACCCAGTACTTC | CARSLGGQDQETQYF
TRBJ1-3 | TRBV4-2 | - | - | TGTGCCAGCAGCCAAGATCCAGGGGCCGTCGGCAGGGGTCATGGAAACACCATATATTTT | CASSQDPGAVGRGHGNTIYF
TRBJ1-3 | TRBV19 | - | - | TGTGCCAGTAGTATCATGCACCTCCAACAAGGAAACACCATATATTTT | CASSIMHLQQGNTIYF
TRBJ2-2 | TRBV7-6 | TRBD1 | - | TGTGCCAGCAGCTTAGGAGGGGGCAGCAGGGGTCGTTGGAGTACCGGGGAGCTGTTTTTT | CASSLGGGSRGRWSTGELFF
TRBJ1-6 | TRBV18 | TRBD1 | - | TGTGCCAGCTCACCTGGGACAGGGAGGTCACCCCTCCACTTT | CASSPGTGRSPLHF
TRBJ1-1 | TRBV6-2/TRBV6-3 | TRBD1 | - | TGTGCCAGCAGTCGCAGGGGGACCACTGAAGCTTTCTTT | CASSRRGTTEAFF
TRBJ2-2 | TRBV19 | TRBD1 | - | TGTGCCACTAAAAGACAGGGCCAAGCGAACACCGGGGAGCTGTTTTTT | CATKRQGQANTGELFF
TRBJ1-5 | TRBV19 | TRBD1 | - | TGTGCCAGTAGGGACAGGGAGTATAGCAATCAGCCCCAGCATTTT | CASRDREYSNQPQHF
TRBJ2-1 | TRBV18 | TRBD2 | - | TGTGCCAGCTCACCCTCTAGCGGGGGAAGAAATGAGCAGTTCTTC | CASSPSSGGRNEQFF